This paragraph covers one T cell receptor (beta chain) sequence. Its target is not known. The sample is drawn from a study of T cell responses to AZD1222 COVID-19 vaccine. General study points: Reports indicate that nearly half of spike-specific TCRs are directed at unmutated variant regions. CD4 TCRs associated with vaccination spanned spike, dominating at 160-218 and 743-854. At study baseline, merely more than 5 AZD1222 recipients were seropositive. Clonal diversity was possibly underestimated, and white British individuals and females predominated among donors.

CDR1 is LNHDA, CDR2 SQIVND, per germline (reference sequence). Trimming took off 3 bases at V and 10 bases at J, with 16 bases between the two ends. This CDR3 region has 14 residues. Here immunoSEQ multiplex PCR was the method, and the copy in TCRdb shows in-frame clones only, minus some. The sample comprises 40,000 to 60,000 clones, around 85% of which are singletons, and approximately 20% rests with the top ten. This chain connects TRBV19 to TRBJ2-1; D ambiguous. The sequences come from peripheral blood, collected on day 0 of MenACWY control vaccination. This clonotype was obtained from an adult in good health. This chain's CDR3 is CASSISPPIVEQFF. The CDR3 nucleotides are TGTGCCAGTAGTATCTCGCCCCCCATAGTAGAGCAGTTCTTC.